This T cell receptor beta chain is from a study of blood T cell repertoires in COVID-19. Study background: The United States, Italy and Spain were the sources of the acute and convalescent COVID-19 samples. Sample material is recorded as cDNA or gDNA derived from T cells, B-cell-depleted T cells, or PBMCs.

In the original workflow: Amplification with reference gene primers provided the estimates of nucleated cell counts. Using immunoSEQ multiplex PCR, the repertoire was profiled, and TCRdb retains in-frame clones only, with some absent. Clonal size and the V and J genes are those of that table, whereas D and trimming came from the DNA. The data show some 380,000 clones, around 84% seen once. This clone was seen a handful of times. The V and J ends lost 5 bases and 4 bases, in that order; junction bases with no gene match: 9. The CDR3 has 15 amino acids. CDR1 and CDR2 (germline): LNHNV, YYDKDF (reference sequence).

The genes are TRBV15 and TRBJ1-2; 8 bases match TRBD1. This clonotype originated in a human donor with acute or convalescent COVID-19. The donor label of this sample is uncertain. The sequencing sample was made of peripheral blood. CDR3 DNA: TGTGCCACCAGCTCGTCCAGGGGGCCCATCTATGGCTACACCTTC. Protein product: CATSSSRGPIYGYTF. Full variable domain (rest looked up from reference TRBV15 and TRBJ1-2): DAMVIQNPRYQVTQFGKPVTLSCSQTLNHNVMYWYQQKSSQAPKLLFHYYDKDFNNEADTPDNFQSRRPNTSFCFLDIRSPGLGDTAMYLCATSSSRGPIYGYTFGSGTRLTVV.